Each of the 26 T cell receptor beta chains below was sequenced from the same sample in a study of neoadjuvant anti-PD-1 for oral cavity cancer. Sequencing used immunoSEQ multiplex PCR; TCRdb keeps in-frame clones, though not all of them. The sample lists tens of thousands of clones, 77% occurring once. The time point was: after neoadjuvant nivolumab, at surgical resection. Source: PBMCs, taken after nivolumab (anti-PD-1) treatment. The receptors here all came from a person aged 35-79 years with oral cavity squamous cell carcinoma.

The chain couples TRBV5-4 to TRBJ1-3; 8 bases line up with TRBD1. Looked up from germline, CDR1 is SGHNT and CDR2 is YYREEE (reference sequence). The CDR3 has 12 amino acids. V was pared by 9 bases and J by 7 bases, with 6 bases of the junction left unmatched. CDR3 residues: CATGQASNTIYF. The DNA for the CDR3 is TGTGCCACGGGACAGGCATCCAACACCATATATTTT. Combining the CDR3 with reference TRBV5-4 and TRBJ1-3 gives the whole variable domain ETGVTQSPTHLIKTRGQQVTLRCSSQSGHNTVSWYQQALGQGPQFIFQYYREEENGRGNFPPRFSGLQFPNYSSELNVNALELDDSALYLCATGQASNTIYFGEGSWLTVV.

This clone occurred once. The chain employs TRBV29-1 and TRBJ2-1; 9 bases are a match to TRBD2. The germline CDR1 and CDR2 sequences are SQVTM and ANQGSEA. V shed 4 bases, J shed 6 bases, and the junction held 7 bases outside the gene matches. The CDR3 runs to 14 residues. The CDR3: CSVVVSGSLNEQFF. For the CDR3, the DNA is TGCAGCGTTGTGGTTAGCGGGAGCCTCAATGAGCAGTTCTTC.

This clone turned up a few times. V and J are TRBV4-2 and TRBJ2-1; TRBD2 agrees at 8 bases. V lost 0 bases and J lost 4; bases outside the gene matches: 8. The CDR3 contains 17 residues. From germline, CDR1 is LGHNA and CDR2 YNFKEQ. This CDR3 reads CASSQDWSGGAYNEQFF. The CDR3 DNA follows: TGTGCCAGCAGCCAAGATTGGAGCGGGGGTGCATACAATGAGCAGTTCTTC.

The rearrangement links TRBV7-2 to TRBJ1-1; D is unresolved. V was cut by 8 bases and J by 4 bases, with 11 bases left in between. The CDR3 sequence is 12 residues long. Germline V gives CDR1 SGHTA, CDR2 FQGNSA. The CDR3 reads CASGEGLTEAFF. As DNA, the CDR3 is TGTGCCAGCGGGGAAGGCCTCACTGAAGCTTTCTTT.

The V gene is TRBV11-2, the J gene TRBJ2-1; no firm D call. Germline loops: CDR1 SGHAT, CDR2 FQNNGV. This CDR3 comprises 14 residues. The germline V and J ends were trimmed by 4 bases and 4 bases, with 11 bases remaining between them. CDR3 sequence (DNA): TGTGCCAGCAGCTCCGACTTGTATTACAATGAGCAGTTCTTC. Encoded protein: CASSSDLYYNEQFF.

The genes are TRBV4-1 and TRBJ2-7, with 10 nucleotides matching TRBD1. Per germline, CDR1 MGHRA and CDR2 YSYEKL. CDR3 length: 16 amino acids. V lost 4 bases, J lost 3 bases, and 9 bases stayed unmatched. The chain's CDR3 is CASSPPGGTGVYEQYF. The DNA of the CDR3 is TGCGCCAGCAGCCCCCCAGGAGGGACAGGGGTCTACGAGCAGTACTTC.

The chain combines TRBV30 with TRBJ2-7; D is possibly TRBD1 (5 bases). Trimming took off 2 bases at V and 7 bases at J, with 15 bases between the two ends. Germline V gene data show CDR1 as GTSNPN and CDR2 as SVGIG (reference sequence). The CDR3 is made up of 13 amino acids. Written as DNA, the CDR3 is TGTGCCTGGAGTAAGGCAGGGTATCATGAGCAGTACTTC. Amino acid sequence: CAWSKAGYHEQYF.

This clone came up once. V usage is TRBV7-9 and J usage is TRBJ1-6; the match to TRBD1 covers 7 bases. Germline CDR1 and CDR2: SEHNR and FQNEAQ (reference sequence). There are 14 residues in the CDR3. Trimming took 5 bases from V and 6 from J; bases not matched to a gene: 4. The CDR3: CASSGDSTNSPLHF. CDR3 nucleotides: TGTGCCAGCAGCGGGGACAGTACTAATTCACCCCTCCACTTT.

The chain employs TRBV1 and TRBJ1-4. TRBV1 is a known pseudogene. This CDR3 contains 15 residues. The CDR3 DNA reads as TGCACCAGCAGCCAATCTCCAGGGAGAGAGGAAAAACTGTTTTTT. This translates into CTSSQSPGREEKLFF.

The rearrangement links TRBV5-4 to TRBJ2-5, with unresolved D. Germline V gives CDR1 SGHNT, CDR2 YYREEE (reference sequence). This CDR3 is 13 amino acids long. The V end was cut by 0 bases, the J end by 5 bases, with 8 bases between. The CDR3 here is CASSLEWLETQYF. CDR3 in DNA: TGTGCCAGCAGCTTGGAGTGGTTGGAGACCCAGTACTTC.

The J gene is TRBJ2-1, the V gene TRBV7-2; a possible D gene is TRBD1 (6 bases). Germline CDR1 reads SGHTA; CDR2 reads FQGNSA. Trimming left V 6 bases short and J 2 bases short, with 14 bases between. The CDR3 runs 15 residues. CDR3 sequence (DNA): TGTGCCAGCAGTCAGACAGGCCACACCTACAATGAGCAGTTCTTC. As protein: CASSQTGHTYNEQFF.

J is TRBJ1-5 and V is TRBV7-8, with D unresolved. This CDR3 comprises 15 residues. Germline CDR1 reads SGHVS; CDR2 reads FQNEAQ. V was cut by 1 base and J by 5 bases, with 12 bases left in between. CDR3 DNA: TGTGCCAGCAGCTTAGGAAGCAGAACTGATCAGCCCCAGCATTTT. Its translation is CASSLGSRTDQPQHF.

This chain links TRBV9 with TRBJ2-7; no clear D. V was pared by 0 bases and J by 2 bases, with 12 bases between. Germline V lookup: CDR1 SGDLS, CDR2 YYNGEE. The length of the CDR3 is 15 residues. CDR3 in DNA: TGTGCCAGCAGCGTAGGGTCGGGCAGGACCTACGAGCAGTACTTC. The encoded protein is CASSVGSGRTYEQYF.

The V call is TRBV6-1, the J call TRBJ1-5; maybe TRBD1 (5 bases). The CDR3 sequence is 13 residues long. Germline assignment: CDR1 MNHNS and CDR2 SASEGT. V was trimmed by 5 bases and J by 4 bases, leaving 9 bases between them. In DNA form, the CDR3 reads TGTGCCAGCAGTTCACAGGTAAATCAGCCCCAGCATTTT. Translation gives CASSSQVNQPQHF.

This chain links TRBV13 with TRBJ2-3, with D perhaps assigned TRBD1 or TRBD2 (6 bases each). Trimming removed 7 bases at V and 2 bases at J, with 13 bases between. This CDR3 comprises 14 residues. Germline assignment: CDR1 PRHDT and CDR2 FYEKMQ (reference sequence). The CDR3 DNA is TGTGCCAGCAAGAGGGGGACTTACACAGATACGCAGTATTTT. This encodes CASKRGTYTDTQYF.

The chain joins TRBV2 to TRBJ2-5, with 8 bases that match TRBD2. The length of the CDR3 is 16 residues. V lost 9 bases, J lost 11 bases, and 23 bases stayed unmatched. Per the germline V gene, CDR1 is SNHLY and CDR2 is FYNNEI. CDR3 residues: CARGGKGPIAGPEQYF. The CDR3 bases are TGTGCCAGGGGGGGCAAGGGACCGATAGCGGGACCGGAGCAGTACTTC.

The chain combines TRBV27 with TRBJ2-5; 9 bases are shared with TRBD1. CDR3 length: 14 amino acids. After removal of 4 bases from V and 3 bases from J, the junction contained 3 bases not matched to a gene. The germline gives CDR1 MNHEY, CDR2 SMNVEV (reference sequence). CDR3 coding DNA: TGTGCCAGCAGTTCCCGGACAGGGGAAGAGACCCAGTACTTC. It encodes CASSSRTGEETQYF.

CDR3 sequence: CASSSGQAALLYGYTF. The CDR3 nucleotides are TGTGCCAGCAGCTCCGGACAGGCAGCTTTACTCTATGGCTACACCTTC. The rearrangement joins TRBV7-9 to TRBJ1-2; 7 nucleotides agree with TRBD1. The germline gives CDR1 SEHNR, CDR2 FQNEAQ (reference sequence). The trim removed 4 bases at V and 4 bases at J, leaving 12 bases unmatched. The CDR3 runs to 16 residues.

The gene calls are TRBV6-1 and TRBJ1-1; a possible D gene is TRBD1 (5 bases). This CDR3 has 15 residues. Per germline, CDR1 MNHNS and CDR2 SASEGT. Trimming cost V 0 bases and J 5 bases, with 13 bases left between them. The CDR3 reads CASSEAGGGWTEAFF. Here the CDR3 DNA reads TGTGCCAGCAGTGAAGCGGGGGGGGGATGGACTGAAGCTTTCTTT.

This clone appeared a few times. J is TRBJ2-7 and V is TRBV4-2; TRBD1 agrees at 10 bases. V lost 3 bases to trimming and J lost 2 bases; unmatched junction nucleotides: 1. Germline V gene sequence: CDR1 LGHNA, CDR2 YNFKEQ. The CDR3 is made up of 14 amino acids. CDR3 DNA: TGTGCCAGCAGCCAGGGACAGGGGACCTACGAGCAGTACTTC. Its protein product is CASSQGQGTYEQYF.

This sequence joins TRBV6-6 and TRBJ1-2, with D possibly matching TRBD1 (5 bases). Germline-derived CDR1 and CDR2 are MNHNY and SVGAGI (reference sequence). The CDR3 is 12 amino acids. Between the trimmed V and J ends, which lost 2 bases and 5 bases, there was a span of 6 bases. Here the CDR3 reads CASSYPGYGYTF. For the CDR3, the DNA is TGTGCCAGCAGTTACCCAGGGTATGGCTACACCTTC.

This chain's CDR3 is CASSFLNSGNTIYF. In nucleotides, the CDR3 is TGTGCCAGCAGCTTTTTGAACTCTGGAAACACCATATATTTT. V gene TRBV5-4 combines with J gene TRBJ1-3; D is undetermined. The germline CDR1 and CDR2 sequences are SGHNT and YYREEE (reference sequence). CDR3 length equals 14 residues. Trimming left V 2 bases short and J 0 bases short, with 6 bases between.

The rearrangement joins TRBV9 to TRBJ1-1; D uncertain. There are 16 residues in the CDR3. Germline assignment: CDR1 SGDLS and CDR2 YYNGEE. Trimming took 0 bases from V and 0 from J, leaving 12 bases between them. CDR3 residues: CASSVDLRFLNTEAFF. The CDR3, as DNA: TGTGCCAGCAGCGTAGATCTTAGATTCCTGAACACTGAAGCTTTCTTT.

The rearrangement links TRBV2 to TRBJ2-1; D not certain. The V end lost 2 bases, the J end lost 6 bases, and 17 bases lay between the germline ends. CDR1 is SNHLY and CDR2 is FYNNEI in the germline V gene. The CDR3 runs 16 residues. This CDR3 is CASSETRPRKGNEQFF. Here the CDR3 DNA reads TGTGCCAGCAGTGAAACCCGGCCTCGTAAAGGCAATGAGCAGTTCTTC.

The CDR3 loop is CASSQQRQGMNTEAFF. In nucleotides, the CDR3 is TGTGCCAGCAGCCAACAACGTCAGGGTATGAACACTGAAGCTTTCTTT. The V gene is TRBV14, the J gene TRBJ1-1, with D perhaps TRBD1 (5 bases). V lost 2 bases and J 0 bases, leaving 13 bases between the germline ends. CDR3 size: 16 residues. Germline CDR1 SGHDN, CDR2 FVKESK.

The V call is TRBV2, the J call TRBJ2-1; D remains ambiguous. Looked up from germline, CDR1 is SNHLY and CDR2 is FYNNEI. The CDR3 has 14 residues. V was pared by 5 bases and J by 9 bases, with 17 bases between. This CDR3 reads CASSKDSPTGEQFF. The CDR3 region has the DNA TGTGCCAGCAGTAAAGACTCCCCCACCGGTGAGCAGTTCTTC.